This T cell receptor (beta chain) is drawn from a study of cytomegalovirus exposure and HLA in healthy donors (TCRdb year 2017). For the study in its entirety: In an earlier analysis of several hundred of the donors, about 270 Gb of sequence data and just under 120 million unique TCR beta sequences from 180 million or so T cells were reported. The study was designed to test whether signatures of past pathogen exposure could be identified by cataloging public T cell receptors. On average, about 200,000 unique TCR beta nucleotide sequences were sequenced per donor among about 400 genotyped donors of the cohort, with about 17% of those sequences being non-productive. Roughly 5 DR-DQ haplotypes were treated as single units for association and clustering because of strong linkage in the cohort. Genome-wide SNP genotypes for about three fifths of the roughly 670 donors were used in a later genetic analysis, which treated that subset as a discovery cohort. Along with the approximately 650-subject first cohort, a separate validation cohort of approximately 110 different subjects was used. Using immunosequencing, the study profiled T cell repertoires from 666 subjects and related those repertoires to cytomegalovirus serostatus. Of the 300 to 500 genotyped donors, less than 90% were placed in the genetic ancestry cluster associated with self-reported Caucasian donors. Rather than using new phenotypic data, the later analysis identified candidate immune exposures from TCR beta sequences and from how often those sequences occurred across donors. Typing coverage differed by locus: A, B, C, DRB1 and DQB1 were typed in about 620-640 donors, DQA1 in 500 to 550, DPA1 in approximately 610, and DPB1 in roughly 450. HLA typing included class I and class II loci at four-digit resolution. The study combined high-throughput TCR immunosequencing, statistical association of individual TCRs with disease status, and machine learning to predict cytomegalovirus infection status. In a later analysis, previously published TCR beta repertoires from 666 donors were re-analyzed and high-resolution HLA genotyping was added so that TCR occurrence patterns could be studied. An early release covering roughly 640 HLA-typed donors comprised 250 to 350 gigabases of sequencing data and tens of millions of unique TCR sequences. Donor age, sex, ethnicity and CMV serostatus were compiled together with the repertoire data. All discovery cohort repertoires had been generated on a single sequencing platform. An earlier analysis of 587 of the donors used high-throughput TCR beta sequencing to judge whether each TCR beta V gene segment behaved as functional or pseudogenic.

The receptor library was made with the immunoSEQ multiplex PCR assay. For the multiplex PCR, a mixture combining 60 forward primers for TCR Vbeta segments and 13 reverse primers for TCR Jbeta segments was used. A multiplex PCR assay on genomic DNA amplified the CDR3 region of rearranged TCR beta genes. Amplified TCR beta libraries were sequenced as 87-base-pair reads on the Illumina HiSeq System. The original methods were these. A later analysis tallied roughly 76 million unique TCR beta chains across the 666 repertoires, and around 10 million of those chains were shared by two or more donors. A nearest-neighbor algorithm error-corrected the raw reads and collapsed the reads into unique sequences, merging closely related sequences to remove PCR and sequencing errors. Alignment of CDR3 sequences to IMGT reference sequences was used to assign V, D and J gene segments. For a sequence to be retained, a match of at least six nucleotides was required to both a V gene segment and a J gene segment. A rearrangement counted as productive if the CDR3 had no stop codons and remained in frame with V and J, and every other rearrangement counted as non-productive. CDR3 was defined according to IMGT convention as the region running from the second conserved V-encoded cysteine to the conserved J-encoded phenylalanine. Sequences without an unambiguous match to a single V gene segment were excluded from the earlier analysis of 450 to 750 of the donors. An earlier analysis of about 600 of the donors called V segments functional above 56.7% productive rearrangements and segregating when the between-donor standard deviation exceeded 5%. A statistical classification framework was developed to diagnose cytomegalovirus status using the catalog of TCR beta chain sequences. In a later analysis, V and J genes were assigned by comparing TCR nucleotide sequences against IMGT/GENE-DB human TR gene sequences. Using the TCRdist pipeline, a later analysis assigned CDR3 sequences along with most-parsimonious VDJ recombination scenarios. A later analysis defined each TCR beta chain by its CDR3 amino acid sequence plus V-gene family, and excluded reads lacking a unique V-gene family. As a way to deal with suspected cross-contamination and a sequencing artifact, a later analysis dropped hundreds of nucleotide sequences that were highly shared and had low generation probability. For each public chain, a later analysis derived a clonal expansion index from normalized ranks of inferred template counts within each repertoire. In a later analysis, generation probabilities were computed using a VDJ recombination model fitted to out-of-frame rearrangements, and the results were checked against IGoR. In a later analysis, hypergeometric tests were used to score TCR-TCR, TCR-HLA and TCR-CMV co-occurrence, with a repertoire-size bias correction applied to TCR pairs. A later analysis estimated false discovery rates by permuting HLA or CMV assignments 20 times. A later analysis grouped co-occurring TCRs with DBSCAN, adding TCRdist sequence similarity when clustering within HLA-allele-positive subsets. Co-occurrence clustering excluded repertoires with fewer than 30,000 or more than 120,000 public chains, plus five with anomalous nucleotide sharing. TCRdb provides this immuneACCESS table in a form limited to in-frame rearrangements. Some clones are lacking; in checked studies, under half of them reflect an unresolved V gene, and why the rest are absent is not known. V and J calls and clone size are those listed in that table; D and trimming were worked out from the DNA. The table for this sample records 130,000 to 150,000 clones. Together, the top ten hold 2% to 3% of the sample.

About this clone: Its antigen specificity is not known.

On the study overall, not on this receptor specifically: In a later analysis, several top co-occurrence clusters were reported to appear linked to parvovirus B19, influenza, CMV and Epstein-Barr virus. The cohort was sequenced for TCR beta chains only, and without alpha or paired-chain data the features that could be detected were limited. A later analysis found that HLA-associated TCR beta chains were more clonally expanded and had lower generation probabilities than equally common non-associated chains. In a later analysis, about 16,000 TCR beta sequences were associated with specific HLA alleles at a false discovery rate of 0.05. In vitro tests confirmed that a few of the cytomegalovirus-associated TCR beta chains recognize cytomegalovirus antigens. Because counts were too low, about 15 rarely observed V segments, including chromosome 9 orphons, were left out of the earlier analysis of a few hundred of the donors. In a later genetic analysis, a missense DCLRE1C variant was associated with V-gene and J-gene trimming of TCR beta chains, and the association was replicated in an independent cohort. A later genetic analysis reported fewer N-insertions in productive TCRs among donors in an Asian-associated ancestry cluster than the roughly 700-donor mean. In a later analysis, TCR association rates were found to vary across HLA loci, with the most associated TCRs seen for DRB1 alleles and the fewest for HLA-C alleles. The only immune exposure information available for the cohort was CMV serostatus. The study gave a list of some 150 TCR beta chains associated with cytomegalovirus. The authors suggested that the approach could potentially be generalized to other disease states and immunological phenotypes. Because HLA typing was unavailable for some donors at each locus, only the typed subset was used in association tests. Correlated functional status among segregating V segments might reflect linkage disequilibrium, but an unknown experimental factor could not be ruled out. A further reported finding was that TCR beta sequences accurately predicted the HLA-A and HLA-B alleles for most subjects in the first cohort. Strong co-occurrence of HLA alleles, especially DR and DQ, made assigning TCR associations to individual alleles difficult. An earlier analysis of 587 of the donors showed that most TCR beta V segments appeared in productive rearrangements either about 87% or about 30% of the time, which broadly matched IMGT annotations. A cluster of highly shared sequence variants was judged likely to be a technical artifact of the sequencing pipeline. A later analysis found that most CMV-associated TCR beta chains appeared HLA-restricted, with HLA associations seemingly driven largely by CMV exposure. Most TCR sequences were seen in very few donors, while some public TCRs were found in many individuals. Cytomegalovirus status was reported to be diagnosed by the classifier with high specificity and sensitivity in both the original and validation cohorts. The presence/absence analyses assumed that sequencing depth was roughly uniform across donors, and that assumption may not be true.

The cohort consisted of hundreds of healthy bone marrow donors. At the time of sampling, all cohort members were nominally healthy, though unrecorded immune exposures were likely present. The donor tested CMV seronegative and was one of the 352 seronegative cohort members. Each donor provided a peripheral blood sample, and peripheral blood mononuclear cells were used for TCR beta sequencing. Genomic DNA was extracted from the blood cell samples with the Qiagen DNeasy Blood Extraction Kit. The sequencing sample was made of PBMCs. The receptor was isolated from a man aged 35 to 55 in good health and CMV-seronegative.

The DNA reads TGTGCCAGCAGCTTAATTGGACAGGGGCAAACAGATACGCAGTATTTT. This yields the protein CASSLIGQGQTDTQYF. Here the chain combines TRBV7-3 and TRBJ2-3; 9 nucleotides in the junction match TRBD1. V is cut back by 1 base and J by 3 bases, with 5 bases in the junction unmatched. For CDR1 and CDR2, the germline V gene lists SGHTA and FQGTGA. The CDR3 has 16 amino acids, counting the end cysteine and phenylalanine. Only the CDR3 portion is preserved as DNA: 48 bases, with reading frame beginning at the first base.